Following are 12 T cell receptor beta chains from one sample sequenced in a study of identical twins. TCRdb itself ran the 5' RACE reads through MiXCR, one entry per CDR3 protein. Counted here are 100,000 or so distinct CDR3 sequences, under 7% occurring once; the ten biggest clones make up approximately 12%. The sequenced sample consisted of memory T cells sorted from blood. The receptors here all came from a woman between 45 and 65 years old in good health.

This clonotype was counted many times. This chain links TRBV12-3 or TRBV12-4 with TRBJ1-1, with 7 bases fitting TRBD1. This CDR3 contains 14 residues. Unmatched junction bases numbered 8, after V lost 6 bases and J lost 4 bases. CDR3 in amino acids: CASSYRGWGTEAFF. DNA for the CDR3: TGTGCCAGCAGCTACAGGGGTTGGGGCACTGAAGCTTTCTTT.

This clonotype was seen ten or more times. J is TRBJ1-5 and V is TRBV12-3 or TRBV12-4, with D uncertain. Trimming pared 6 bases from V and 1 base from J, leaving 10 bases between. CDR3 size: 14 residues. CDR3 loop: CASSHSGSNQPQHF. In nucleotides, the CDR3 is TGTGCCAGCAGCCACAGTGGAAGCAATCAGCCCCAGCATTTT.

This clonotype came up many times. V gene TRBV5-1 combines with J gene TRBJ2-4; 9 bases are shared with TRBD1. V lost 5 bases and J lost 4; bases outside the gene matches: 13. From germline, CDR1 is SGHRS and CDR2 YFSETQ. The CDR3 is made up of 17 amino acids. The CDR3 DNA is TGCGCCAGCAGTCCGGCTAGGACAGGGGATAGGAAAAACATTCAGTACTTC. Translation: CASSPARTGDRKNIQYF. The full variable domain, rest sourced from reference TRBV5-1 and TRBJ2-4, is KAGVTQTPRYLIKTRGQQVTLSCSPISGHRSVSWYQQTPGQGLQFLFEYFSETQRNKGNFPGRFSGRQFSNSRSEMNVSTLELGDSALYLCASSPARTGDRKNIQYFGAGTRLSVL.

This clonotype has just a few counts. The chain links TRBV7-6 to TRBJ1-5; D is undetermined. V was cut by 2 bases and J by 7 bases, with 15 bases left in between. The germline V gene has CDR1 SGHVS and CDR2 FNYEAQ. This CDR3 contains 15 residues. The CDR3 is CASSLSPGVGQPQHF. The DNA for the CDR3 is TGTGCCAGCAGCTTATCCCCCGGGGTCGGCCAGCCCCAGCATTTT.

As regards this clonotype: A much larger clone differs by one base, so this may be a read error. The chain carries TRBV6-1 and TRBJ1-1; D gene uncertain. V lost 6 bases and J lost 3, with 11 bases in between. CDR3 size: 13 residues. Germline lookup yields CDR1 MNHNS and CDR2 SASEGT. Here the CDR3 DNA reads TGTGCCAGCAGAAAAATTAACGACACTGAAGCTTTCTTT. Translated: CASRKINDTEAFF.

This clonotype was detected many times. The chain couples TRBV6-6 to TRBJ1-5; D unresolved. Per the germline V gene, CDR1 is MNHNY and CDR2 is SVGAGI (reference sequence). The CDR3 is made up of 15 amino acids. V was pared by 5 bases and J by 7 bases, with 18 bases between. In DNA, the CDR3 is TGTGCCAGCAGTCCGATAGGACGGGCGGGGCAGCCCCAGCATTTT. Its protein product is CASSPIGRAGQPQHF.

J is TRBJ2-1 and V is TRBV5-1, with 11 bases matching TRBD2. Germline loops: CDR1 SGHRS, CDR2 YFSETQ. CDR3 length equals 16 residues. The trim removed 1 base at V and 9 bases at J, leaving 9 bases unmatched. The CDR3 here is CASSLFASGRTGEQFF. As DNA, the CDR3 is TGCGCCAGCAGCTTGTTTGCTAGCGGGAGGACGGGTGAGCAGTTCTTC. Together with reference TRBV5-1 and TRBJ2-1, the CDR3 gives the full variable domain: KAGVTQTPRYLIKTRGQQVTLSCSPISGHRSVSWYQQTPGQGLQFLFEYFSETQRNKGNFPGRFSGRQFSNSRSEMNVSTLELGDSALYLCASSLFASGRTGEQFFGPGTRLTVL.

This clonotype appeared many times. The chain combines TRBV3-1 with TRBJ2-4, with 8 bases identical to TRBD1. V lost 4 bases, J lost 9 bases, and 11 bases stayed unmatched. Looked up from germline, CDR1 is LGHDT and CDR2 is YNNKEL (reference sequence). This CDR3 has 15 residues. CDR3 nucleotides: TGTGCCAGCAGCCCCGAGGGGACAGGAGGGAGCATTCAGTACTTC. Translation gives CASSPEGTGGSIQYF.

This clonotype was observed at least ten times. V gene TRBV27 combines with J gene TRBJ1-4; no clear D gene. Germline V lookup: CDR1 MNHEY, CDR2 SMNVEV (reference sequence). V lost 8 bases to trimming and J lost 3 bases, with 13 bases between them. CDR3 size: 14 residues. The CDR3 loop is CASRSAGSNEKLFF. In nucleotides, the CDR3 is TGTGCCAGCCGGTCCGCGGGCTCTAATGAAAAACTGTTTTTT.

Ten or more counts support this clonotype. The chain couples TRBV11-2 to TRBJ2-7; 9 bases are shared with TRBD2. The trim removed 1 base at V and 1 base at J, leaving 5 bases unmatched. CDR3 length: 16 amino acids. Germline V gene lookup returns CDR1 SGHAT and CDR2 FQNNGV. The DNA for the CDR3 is TGTGCCAGCAGCTTAGTTGTTAGCGGGAGTTCCTACGAGCAGTACTTC. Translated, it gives CASSLVVSGSSYEQYF.

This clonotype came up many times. Written as DNA, the CDR3 is TGTGCCAGCAGCAAAGAGGCCTACTTC. Translated: CASSKEAYF. The chain employs TRBV21-1 and TRBJ2-4. TRBV21-1 corresponds to a pseudogene. This CDR3 is 9 amino acids long.

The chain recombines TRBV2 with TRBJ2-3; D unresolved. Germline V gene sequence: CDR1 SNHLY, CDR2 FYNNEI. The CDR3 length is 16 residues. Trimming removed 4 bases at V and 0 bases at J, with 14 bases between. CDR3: CASSALRGSSTDTQYF. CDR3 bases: TGTGCCAGCAGTGCGCTCAGAGGATCTAGCACAGATACGCAGTATTTT.